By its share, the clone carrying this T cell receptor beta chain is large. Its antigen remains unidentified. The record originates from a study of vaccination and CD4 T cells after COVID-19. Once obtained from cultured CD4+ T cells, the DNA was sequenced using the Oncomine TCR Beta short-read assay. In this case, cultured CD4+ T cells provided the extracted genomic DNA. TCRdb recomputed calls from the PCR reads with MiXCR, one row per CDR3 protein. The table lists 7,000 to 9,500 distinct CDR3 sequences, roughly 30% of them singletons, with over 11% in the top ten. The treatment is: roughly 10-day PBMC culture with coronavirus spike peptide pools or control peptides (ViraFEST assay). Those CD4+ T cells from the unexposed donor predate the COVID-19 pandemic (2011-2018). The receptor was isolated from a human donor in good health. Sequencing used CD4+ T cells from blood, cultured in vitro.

CDR3 DNA sequence: TGTGCCAGCAGCTTACGGAGCACTGAAGCTTTCTTT. Amino acid sequence: CASSLRSTEAFF. The chain joins TRBV7-4 to TRBJ1-1, with unresolved D. Trimming removed 2 bases from V and 4 bases from J, with 5 bases in between. Germline V gene lookup returns CDR1 SGHVT and CDR2 SQSDAQ. The CDR3 is 12 amino acids.